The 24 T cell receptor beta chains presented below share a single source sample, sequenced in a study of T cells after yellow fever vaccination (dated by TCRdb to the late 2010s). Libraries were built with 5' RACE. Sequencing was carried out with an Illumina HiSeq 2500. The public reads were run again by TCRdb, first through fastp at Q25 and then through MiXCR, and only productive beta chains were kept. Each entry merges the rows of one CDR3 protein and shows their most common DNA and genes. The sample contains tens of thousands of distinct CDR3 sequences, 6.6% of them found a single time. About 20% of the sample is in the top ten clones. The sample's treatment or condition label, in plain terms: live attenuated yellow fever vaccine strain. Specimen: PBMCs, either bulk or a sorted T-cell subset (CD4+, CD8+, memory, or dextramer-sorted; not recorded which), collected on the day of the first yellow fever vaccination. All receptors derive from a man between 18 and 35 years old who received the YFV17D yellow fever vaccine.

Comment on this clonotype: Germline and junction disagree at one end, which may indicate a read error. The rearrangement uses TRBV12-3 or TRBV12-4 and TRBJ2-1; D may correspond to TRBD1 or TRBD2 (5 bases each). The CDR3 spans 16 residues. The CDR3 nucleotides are TGTGTCAGCAGTCCCCCCAGGGCTAGCCCTAACAATGTGCAGTTCTTC. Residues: CVSSPPRASPNNVQFF.

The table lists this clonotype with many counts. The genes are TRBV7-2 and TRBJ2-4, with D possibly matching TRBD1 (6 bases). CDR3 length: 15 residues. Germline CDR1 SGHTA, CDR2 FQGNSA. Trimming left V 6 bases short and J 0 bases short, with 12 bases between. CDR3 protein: CASRSTGLAKNIQYF. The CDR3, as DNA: TGTGCCAGCAGATCAACAGGGCTAGCCAAAAACATTCAGTACTTC.

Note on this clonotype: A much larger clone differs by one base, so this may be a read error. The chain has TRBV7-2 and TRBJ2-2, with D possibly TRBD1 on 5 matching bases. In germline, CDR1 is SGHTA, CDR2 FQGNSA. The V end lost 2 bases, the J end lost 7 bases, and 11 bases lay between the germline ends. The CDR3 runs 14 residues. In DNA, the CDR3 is TGTACCAGCAGCTTAATTAGGGGCAGCGGGGAGCTGTTTTTT. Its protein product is CTSSLIRGSGELFF.

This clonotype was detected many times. CDR3 sequence (DNA): TGTGCCACCCAGGGGGCTGCTGGGGCCAACGTCCTGACTTTC. Its protein product is CATQGAAGANVLTF. The chain employs TRBV24-1 and TRBJ2-6; 8 positions agree with TRBD1. The CDR3 is 14 residues long. The J segment lost 2 bases and the V segment lost 9 bases, leaving 2 bases of the junction unmatched. The germline gives CDR1 KGHDR, CDR2 SFDVKD.

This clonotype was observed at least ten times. The CDR3 nucleotides are TGTGCCAGCAGCCTAATGACTAGCGGGCTTCCCTACGAGCAGTACTTC. Translation gives CASSLMTSGLPYEQYF. This sequence joins TRBV7-2 and TRBJ2-7, with 10 positions matching TRBD2. The V gene's germline CDR1 is SGHTA and CDR2 FQGNSA. V lost 5 bases, J lost 2 bases, and 9 bases stayed unmatched. The length of the CDR3 is 16 residues.

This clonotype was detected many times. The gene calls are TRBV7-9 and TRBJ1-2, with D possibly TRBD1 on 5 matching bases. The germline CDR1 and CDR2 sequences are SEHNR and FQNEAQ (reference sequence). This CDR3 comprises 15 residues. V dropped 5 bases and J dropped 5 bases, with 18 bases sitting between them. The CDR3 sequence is CASSPMGGREYGYTF. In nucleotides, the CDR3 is TGTGCCAGCAGCCCTATGGGGGGTCGTGAGTATGGCTACACCTTC.

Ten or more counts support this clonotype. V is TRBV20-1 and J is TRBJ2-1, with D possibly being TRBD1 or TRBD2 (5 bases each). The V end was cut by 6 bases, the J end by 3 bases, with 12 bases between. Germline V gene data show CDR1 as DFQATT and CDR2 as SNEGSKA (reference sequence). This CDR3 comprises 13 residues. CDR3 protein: CSAAGTLYNEQFF. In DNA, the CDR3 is TGCAGTGCCGCAGGGACCCTCTACAATGAGCAGTTCTTC.

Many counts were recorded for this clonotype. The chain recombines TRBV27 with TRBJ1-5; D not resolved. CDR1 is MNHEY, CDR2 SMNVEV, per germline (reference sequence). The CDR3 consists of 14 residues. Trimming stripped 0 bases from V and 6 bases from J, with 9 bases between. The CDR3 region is CASSLSGFGQPQHF. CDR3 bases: TGTGCCAGCAGTTTATCAGGGTTCGGTCAGCCCCAGCATTTT.

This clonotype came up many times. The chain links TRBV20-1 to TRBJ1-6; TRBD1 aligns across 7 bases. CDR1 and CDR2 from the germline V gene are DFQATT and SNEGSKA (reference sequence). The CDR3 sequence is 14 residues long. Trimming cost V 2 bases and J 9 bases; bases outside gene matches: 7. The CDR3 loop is CSARNRQGGSPLHF. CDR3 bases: TGCAGTGCTAGAAATCGACAGGGTGGTTCACCCCTCCACTTT.

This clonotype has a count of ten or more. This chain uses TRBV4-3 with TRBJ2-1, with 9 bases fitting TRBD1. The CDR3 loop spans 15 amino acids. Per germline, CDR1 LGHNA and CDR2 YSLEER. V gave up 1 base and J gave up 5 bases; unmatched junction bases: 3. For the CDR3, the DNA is TGCGCCAGCAGCCAAGGTTGGACAGGGGACAATGAGCAGTTCTTC. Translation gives CASSQGWTGDNEQFF.

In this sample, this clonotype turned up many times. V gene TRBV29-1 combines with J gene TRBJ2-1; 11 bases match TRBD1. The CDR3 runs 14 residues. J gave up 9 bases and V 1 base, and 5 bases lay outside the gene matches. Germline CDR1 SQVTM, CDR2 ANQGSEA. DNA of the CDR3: TGCAGCGTTGAAGGGACAGGGGGCTGGGGTGAGCAGTTCTTC. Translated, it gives CSVEGTGGWGEQFF.

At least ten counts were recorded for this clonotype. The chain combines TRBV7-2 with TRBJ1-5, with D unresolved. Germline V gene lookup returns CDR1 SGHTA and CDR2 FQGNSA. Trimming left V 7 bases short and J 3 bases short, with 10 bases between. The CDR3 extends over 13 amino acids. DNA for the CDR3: TGTGCCAGCACCCCCTCCTCCAATCAGCCCCAGCATTTT. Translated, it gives CASTPSSNQPQHF.

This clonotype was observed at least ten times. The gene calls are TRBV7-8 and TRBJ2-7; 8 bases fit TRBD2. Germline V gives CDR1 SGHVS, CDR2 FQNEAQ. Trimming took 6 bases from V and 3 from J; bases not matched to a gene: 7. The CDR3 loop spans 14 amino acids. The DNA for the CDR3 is TGTGCCAGCAGTTGGACCGGGACTAGCTACGAGCAGTACTTC. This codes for CASSWTGTSYEQYF.

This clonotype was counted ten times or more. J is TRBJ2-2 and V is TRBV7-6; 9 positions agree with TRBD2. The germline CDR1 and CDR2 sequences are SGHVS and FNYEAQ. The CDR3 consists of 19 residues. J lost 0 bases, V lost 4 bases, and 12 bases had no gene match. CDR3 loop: CASSSPVGSGGTNTGELFF. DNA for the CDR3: TGTGCCAGCAGCTCTCCGGTGGGTAGCGGGGGAACGAACACCGGGGAGCTGTTTTTT.

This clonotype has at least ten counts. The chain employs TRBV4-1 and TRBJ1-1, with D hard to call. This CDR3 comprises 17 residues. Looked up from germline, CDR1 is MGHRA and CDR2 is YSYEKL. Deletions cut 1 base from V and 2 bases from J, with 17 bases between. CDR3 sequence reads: CASSQAAPGRPNTEAFF. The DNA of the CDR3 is TGCGCCAGCAGCCAAGCCGCCCCTGGTCGACCTAACACTGAAGCTTTCTTT.

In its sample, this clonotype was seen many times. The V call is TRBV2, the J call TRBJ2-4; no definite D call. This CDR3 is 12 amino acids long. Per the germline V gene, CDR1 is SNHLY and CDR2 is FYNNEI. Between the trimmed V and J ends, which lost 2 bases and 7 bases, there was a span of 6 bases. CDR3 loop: CASSEQGNIQYF. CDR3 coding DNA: TGTGCCAGCAGTGAACAAGGGAACATTCAGTACTTC. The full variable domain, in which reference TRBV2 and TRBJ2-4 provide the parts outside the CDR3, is EPEVTQTPSHQVTQMGQEVILRCVPISNHLYFYWYRQILGQKVEFLVSFYNNEISEKSEIFDDQFSVERPDGSNFTLKIRSTKLEDSAMYFCASSEQGNIQYFGAGTRLSVL.

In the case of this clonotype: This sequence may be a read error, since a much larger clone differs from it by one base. Written as DNA, the CDR3 is TGTGCTAGTGGCCGAGGACTAGCGGGACGGACCCAGTACTTC. This translates into CASGRGLAGRTQYF. The V call is TRBV12-5, the J call TRBJ2-5; 12 nucleotides agree with TRBD2. The V gene end was trimmed by 6 bases and the J gene end by 7 bases; junction bases not matched to a gene: 6. The CDR3 is made up of 14 amino acids. The germline CDR1 and CDR2 sequences are LGHNT and FRNRAP.

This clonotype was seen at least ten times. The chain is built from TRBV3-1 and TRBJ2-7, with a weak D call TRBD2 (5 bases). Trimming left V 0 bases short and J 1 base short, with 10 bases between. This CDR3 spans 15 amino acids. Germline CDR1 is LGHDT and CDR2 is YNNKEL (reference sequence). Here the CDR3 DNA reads TGTGCCAGCAGCCAAGATGGGAGCAGTTCCTACGAGCAGTACTTC. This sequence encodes CASSQDGSSSYEQYF.

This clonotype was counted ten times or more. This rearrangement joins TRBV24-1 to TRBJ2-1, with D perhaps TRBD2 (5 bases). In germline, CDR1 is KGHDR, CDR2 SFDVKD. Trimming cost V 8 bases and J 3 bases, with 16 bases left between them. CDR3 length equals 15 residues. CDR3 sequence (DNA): TGTGCCACCACCTTGGGAGTTTCCTTCTACAATGAGCAGTTCTTC. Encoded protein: CATTLGVSFYNEQFF.

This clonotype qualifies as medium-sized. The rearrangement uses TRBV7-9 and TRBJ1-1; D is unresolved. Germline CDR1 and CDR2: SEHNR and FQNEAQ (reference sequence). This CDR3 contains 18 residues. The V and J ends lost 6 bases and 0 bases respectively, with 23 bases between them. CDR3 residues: CASSRTGFPQRLNTEAFF. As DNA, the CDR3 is TGTGCCAGCAGTCGAACCGGGTTTCCGCAGCGGTTGAACACTGAAGCTTTCTTT. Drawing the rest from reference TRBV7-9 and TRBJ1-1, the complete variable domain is DTGVSQNPRHKITKRGQNVTFRCDPISEHNRLYWYRQTLGQGPEFLTYFQNEAQLEKSRLLSDRFSAERPKGSFSTLEIQRTEQGDSAMYLCASSRTGFPQRLNTEAFFGQGTRLTVV.

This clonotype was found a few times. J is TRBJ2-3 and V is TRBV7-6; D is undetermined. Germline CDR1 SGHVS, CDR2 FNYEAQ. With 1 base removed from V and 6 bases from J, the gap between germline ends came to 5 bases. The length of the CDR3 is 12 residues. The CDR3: CASSLVSDTQYF. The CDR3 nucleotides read TGTGCCAGCAGCTTAGTATCCGATACGCAGTATTTT.

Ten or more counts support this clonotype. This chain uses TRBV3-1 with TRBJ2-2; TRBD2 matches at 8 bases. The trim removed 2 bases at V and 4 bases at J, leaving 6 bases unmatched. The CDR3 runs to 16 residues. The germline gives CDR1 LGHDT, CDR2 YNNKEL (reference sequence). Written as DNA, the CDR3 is TGTGCCAGCAGCCAACCCTGGACTAGCCGCACCGGGGAGCTGTTTTTT. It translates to CASSQPWTSRTGELFF.

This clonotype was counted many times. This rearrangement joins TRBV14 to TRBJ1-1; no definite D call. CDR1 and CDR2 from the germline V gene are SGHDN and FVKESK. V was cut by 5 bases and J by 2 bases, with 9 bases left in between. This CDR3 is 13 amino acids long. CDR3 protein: CASSFNRNTEAFF. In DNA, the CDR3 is TGTGCCAGCAGCTTCAACAGAAACACTGAAGCTTTCTTT.

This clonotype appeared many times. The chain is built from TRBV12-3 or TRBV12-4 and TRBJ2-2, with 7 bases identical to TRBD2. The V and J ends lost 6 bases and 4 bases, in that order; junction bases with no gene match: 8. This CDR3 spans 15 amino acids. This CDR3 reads CASSHWGGGTGELFF. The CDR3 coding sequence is TGTGCCAGCAGCCACTGGGGGGGGGGCACCGGGGAGCTGTTTTTT.